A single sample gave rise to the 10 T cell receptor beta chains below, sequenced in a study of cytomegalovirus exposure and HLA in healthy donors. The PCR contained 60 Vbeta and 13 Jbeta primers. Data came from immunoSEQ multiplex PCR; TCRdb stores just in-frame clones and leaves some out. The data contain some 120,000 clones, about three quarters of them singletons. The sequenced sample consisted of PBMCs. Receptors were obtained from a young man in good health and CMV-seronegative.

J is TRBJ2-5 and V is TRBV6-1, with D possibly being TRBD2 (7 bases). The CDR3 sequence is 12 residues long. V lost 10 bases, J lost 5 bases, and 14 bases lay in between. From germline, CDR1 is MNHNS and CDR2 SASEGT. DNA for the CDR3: TGTGCCACGGGGGGCTCCCTGGAGACCCAGTACTTC. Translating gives CATGGSLETQYF.

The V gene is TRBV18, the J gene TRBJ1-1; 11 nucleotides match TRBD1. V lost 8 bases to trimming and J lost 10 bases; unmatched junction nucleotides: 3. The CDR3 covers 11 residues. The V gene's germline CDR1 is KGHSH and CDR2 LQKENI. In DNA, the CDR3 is TGTGCCAGCGGACAGGGGGCTTCAGCTTTCTTT. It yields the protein CASGQGASAFF.

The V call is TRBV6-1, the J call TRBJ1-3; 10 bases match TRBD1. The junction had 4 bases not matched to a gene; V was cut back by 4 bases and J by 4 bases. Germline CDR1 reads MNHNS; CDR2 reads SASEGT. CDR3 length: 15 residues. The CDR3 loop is CASSVGTGVGNTIYF. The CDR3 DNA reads TGTGCCAGCAGTGTCGGGACAGGGGTCGGAAACACCATATATTTT.

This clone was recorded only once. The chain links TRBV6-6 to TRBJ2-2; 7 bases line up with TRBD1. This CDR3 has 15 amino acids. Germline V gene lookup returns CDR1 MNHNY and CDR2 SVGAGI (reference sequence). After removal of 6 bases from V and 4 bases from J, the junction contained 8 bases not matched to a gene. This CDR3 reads CASSQGAGGTGELFF. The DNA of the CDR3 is TGTGCCAGCAGCCAAGGTGCAGGGGGCACCGGGGAGCTGTTTTTT.

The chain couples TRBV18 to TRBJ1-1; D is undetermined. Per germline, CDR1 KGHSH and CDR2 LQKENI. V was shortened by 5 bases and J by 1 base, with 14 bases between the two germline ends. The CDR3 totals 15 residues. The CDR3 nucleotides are TGTGCCAGCTCAGAGAGCGGGGTTTCGAACACTGAAGCTTTCTTT. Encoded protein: CASSESGVSNTEAFF.

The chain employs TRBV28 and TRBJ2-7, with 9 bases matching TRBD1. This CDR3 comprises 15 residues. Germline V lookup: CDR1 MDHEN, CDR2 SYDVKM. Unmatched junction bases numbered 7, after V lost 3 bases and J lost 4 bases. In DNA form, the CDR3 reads TGTGCCAGCAGTTTCCGGGACAGGGCATTTTACGAGCAGTACTTC. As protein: CASSFRDRAFYEQYF.

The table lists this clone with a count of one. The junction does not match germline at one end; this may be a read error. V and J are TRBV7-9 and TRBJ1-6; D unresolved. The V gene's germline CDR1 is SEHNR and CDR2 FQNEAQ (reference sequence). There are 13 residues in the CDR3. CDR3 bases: TGTTCCAGCAGCTTACAGAACAAGTCACCCCTCCACTTT. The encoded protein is CSSSLQNKSPLHF. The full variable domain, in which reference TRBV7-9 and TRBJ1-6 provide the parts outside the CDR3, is DTGVSQNPRHKITKRGQNVTFRCDPISEHNRLYWYRQTLGQGPEFLTYFQNEAQLEKSRLLSDRFSAERPKGSFSTLEIQRTEQGDSAMYLCSSSLQNKSPLHFGNGTRLTVT.

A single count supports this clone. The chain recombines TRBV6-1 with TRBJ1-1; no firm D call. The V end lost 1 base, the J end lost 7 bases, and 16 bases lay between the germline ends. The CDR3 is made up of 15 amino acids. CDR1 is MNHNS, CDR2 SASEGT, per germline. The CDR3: CASSEEAGSAREAFF. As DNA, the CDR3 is TGTGCCAGCAGTGAAGAGGCGGGGTCAGCGCGTGAAGCTTTCTTT.

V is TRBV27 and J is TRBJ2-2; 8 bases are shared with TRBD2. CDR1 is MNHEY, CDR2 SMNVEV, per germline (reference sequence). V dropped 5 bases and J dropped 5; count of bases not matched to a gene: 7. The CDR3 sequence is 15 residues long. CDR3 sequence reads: CASSTPSGLTGELFF. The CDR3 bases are TGTGCCAGCAGTACCCCTAGCGGGCTAACCGGGGAGCTGTTTTTT.

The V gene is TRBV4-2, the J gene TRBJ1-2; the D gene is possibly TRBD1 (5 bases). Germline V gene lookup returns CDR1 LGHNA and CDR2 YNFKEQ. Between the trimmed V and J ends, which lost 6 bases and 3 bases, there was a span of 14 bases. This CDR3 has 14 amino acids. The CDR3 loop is CASRGLGGYYGYTF. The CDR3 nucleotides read TGTGCCAGCAGGGGGCTGGGGGGGTACTATGGCTACACCTTC.